This TCR beta chain was captured in a study of T cell responses to AZD1222 COVID-19 vaccine. Study observations and caveats: Spike-specific TCR depth and breadth grew after two AZD1222 doses.

Profiled with immunoSEQ multiplex PCR; TCRdb holds only in-frame clones, not every one. The data show about 85,000 clones, with 86% seen just once and roughly 7.7% held by the top ten. Notes on this clone: The antigen is undetermined.

The V end lost 5 bases, the J end lost 3 bases, and 11 bases lay between the germline ends. Germline CDR1 SEHNR, CDR2 FQNEAQ (reference sequence). The CDR3 has 13 amino acids. Sample: peripheral blood, taken on day 0 of AZD1222 vaccination. The clonotype originates from an adult in good health. The V gene is TRBV7-9, the J gene TRBJ2-7; D not certain. The CDR3 bases are TGTGCCAGCAGCACAGCAGACAACTACGAGCAGTACTTC. Its translation is CASSTADNYEQYF.